Each of the 4 T cell receptor beta chains below was sequenced from the same sample in a study of cytomegalovirus exposure and HLA in healthy donors. TCRdb's copy holds only in-frame clones and misses some; the assay was immunoSEQ multiplex PCR. The sample contains 120,000 or so clones, roughly 90% of which appear only once. Sequenced: PBMCs. These receptors all stem from a woman younger than 30 in good health and CMV-seronegative.

The gene calls are TRBV6-1 and TRBJ2-7; D uncertain. Per germline, CDR1 MNHNS and CDR2 SASEGT. The CDR3 sequence is 13 residues long. V was trimmed by 8 bases and J by 0 bases, leaving 11 bases between them. CDR3 coding DNA: TGTGCCAGCCTAGTCCCTAGCTCCTACGAGCAGTACTTC. It encodes CASLVPSSYEQYF.

The CDR3 loop is CASSLTQYNEQFF. CDR3 nucleotides: TGTGCCAGCAGCTTAACCCAGTACAATGAGCAGTTCTTC. The chain uses TRBV7-2 and TRBJ2-1; no reliable D call. Germline values: CDR1 SGHTA, CDR2 FQGNSA. Between the trimmed V and J ends, which lost 2 bases and 4 bases, there was a span of 6 bases. This CDR3 comprises 13 residues.

In this sample, this clone turned up many times. The V and J genes are TRBV7-3 and TRBJ2-3, with 8 bases that match TRBD1. Germline V gene lookup returns CDR1 SGHTA and CDR2 FQGTGA. J was trimmed by 9 bases and V by 5 bases; bases with no gene match: 4. The CDR3 totals 12 residues. In nucleotides, the CDR3 is TGTGCCAGCAGCCCGGACAGGGAGACGCAGTATTTT. Encoded protein: CASSPDRETQYF.

This rearrangement joins TRBV13 to TRBJ1-1; 8 nucleotides match TRBD1. This CDR3 is built from 15 residues. Germline V lookup: CDR1 PRHDT, CDR2 FYEKMQ (reference sequence). Trimming at V came to 4 bases and at J to 5 bases, leaving 9 bases not matched to a gene. In nucleotides, the CDR3 is TGTGCCAGCAGCTCCGATGGACAGGGCGGGACTGAAGCTTTCTTT. Amino acid sequence: CASSSDGQGGTEAFF.